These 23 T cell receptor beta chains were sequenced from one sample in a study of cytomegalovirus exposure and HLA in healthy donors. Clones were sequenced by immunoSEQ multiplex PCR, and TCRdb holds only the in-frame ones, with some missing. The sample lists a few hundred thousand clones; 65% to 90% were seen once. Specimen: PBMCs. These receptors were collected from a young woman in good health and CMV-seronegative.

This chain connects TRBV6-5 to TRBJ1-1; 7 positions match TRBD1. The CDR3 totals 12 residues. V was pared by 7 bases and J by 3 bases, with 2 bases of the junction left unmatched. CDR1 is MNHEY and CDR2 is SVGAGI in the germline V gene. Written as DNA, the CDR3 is TGTGCCAGCATCAGGGGGGACACTGAAGCTTTCTTT. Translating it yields CASIRGDTEAFF.

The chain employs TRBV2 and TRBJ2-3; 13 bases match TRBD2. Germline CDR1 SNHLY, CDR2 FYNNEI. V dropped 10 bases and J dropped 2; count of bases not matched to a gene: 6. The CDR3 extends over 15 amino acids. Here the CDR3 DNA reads TGTGCCACCACCGGACTAGCGGGAGTCACAGATACGCAGTATTTT. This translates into CATTGLAGVTDTQYF.

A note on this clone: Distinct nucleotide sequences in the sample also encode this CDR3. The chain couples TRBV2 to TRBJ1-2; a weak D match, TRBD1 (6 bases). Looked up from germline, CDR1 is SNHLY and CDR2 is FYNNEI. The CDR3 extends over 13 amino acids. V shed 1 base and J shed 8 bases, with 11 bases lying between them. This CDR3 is CASSEDPGGGYTF. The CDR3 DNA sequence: TGTGCCAGCAGTGAAGACCCGGGGGGCGGCTACACCTTC.

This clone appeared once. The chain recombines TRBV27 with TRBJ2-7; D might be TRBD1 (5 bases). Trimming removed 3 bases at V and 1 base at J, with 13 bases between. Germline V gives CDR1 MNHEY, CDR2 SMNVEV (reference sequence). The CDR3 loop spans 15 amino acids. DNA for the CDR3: TGTGCCAGCAGTTTCATCGCCCAGGGTTCCTACGAGCAGTACTTC. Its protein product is CASSFIAQGSYEQYF.

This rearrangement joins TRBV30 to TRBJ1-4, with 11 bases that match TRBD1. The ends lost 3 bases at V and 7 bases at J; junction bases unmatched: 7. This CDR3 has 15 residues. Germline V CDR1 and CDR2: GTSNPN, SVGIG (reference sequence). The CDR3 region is CAWSGQGAKGEKLFF. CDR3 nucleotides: TGTGCCTGGAGCGGACAGGGGGCCAAAGGTGAAAAACTGTTTTTT.

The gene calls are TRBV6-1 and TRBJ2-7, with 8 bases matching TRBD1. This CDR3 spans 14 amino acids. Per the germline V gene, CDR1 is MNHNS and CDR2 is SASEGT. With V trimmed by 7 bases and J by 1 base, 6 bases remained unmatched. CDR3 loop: CASTRTGRSYEQYF. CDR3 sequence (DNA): TGTGCCAGCACTCGGACAGGGCGATCCTACGAGCAGTACTTC.

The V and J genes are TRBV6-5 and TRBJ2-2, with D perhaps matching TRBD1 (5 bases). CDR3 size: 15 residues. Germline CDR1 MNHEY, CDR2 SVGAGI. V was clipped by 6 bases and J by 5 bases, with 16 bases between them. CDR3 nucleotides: TGTGCCAGCAGAGCCAGACCCAGGGATACCGGGGAGCTGTTTTTT. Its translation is CASRARPRDTGELFF.

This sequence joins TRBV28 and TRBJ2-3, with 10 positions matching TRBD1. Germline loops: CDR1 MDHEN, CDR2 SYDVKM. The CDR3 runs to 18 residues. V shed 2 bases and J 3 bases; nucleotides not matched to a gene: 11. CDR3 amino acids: CASSLLYRTGGWTDTQYF. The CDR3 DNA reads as TGTGCCAGCAGTTTACTTTACCGGACAGGGGGTTGGACAGATACGCAGTATTTT.

The CDR3: CASSSNRGAVATEAFF. In nucleotides, the CDR3 is TGTGCCAGCAGTTCTAACAGGGGCGCTGTCGCGACTGAAGCTTTCTTT. This chain connects TRBV6-5 to TRBJ1-1, with 7 bases that match TRBD1. The CDR3 contains 16 residues. Germline CDR1 is MNHEY and CDR2 is SVGAGI. V lost 4 bases, J lost 5 bases, and 13 bases stayed unmatched.

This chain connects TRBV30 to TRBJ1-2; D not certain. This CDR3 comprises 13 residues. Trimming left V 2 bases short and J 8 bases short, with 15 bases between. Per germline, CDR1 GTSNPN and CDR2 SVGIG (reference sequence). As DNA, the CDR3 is TGTGCCTGGAGTACCAAGACACGTTCCGGCTACACCTTC. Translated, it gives CAWSTKTRSGYTF.

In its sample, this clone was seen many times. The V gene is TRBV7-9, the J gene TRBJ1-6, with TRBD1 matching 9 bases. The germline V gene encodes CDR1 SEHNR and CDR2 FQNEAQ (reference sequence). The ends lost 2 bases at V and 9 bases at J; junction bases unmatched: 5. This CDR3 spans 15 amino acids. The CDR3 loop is CASSLRDRDRSPLHF. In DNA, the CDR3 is TGTGCCAGCAGCTTAAGGGACAGGGATCGTTCACCCCTCCACTTT.

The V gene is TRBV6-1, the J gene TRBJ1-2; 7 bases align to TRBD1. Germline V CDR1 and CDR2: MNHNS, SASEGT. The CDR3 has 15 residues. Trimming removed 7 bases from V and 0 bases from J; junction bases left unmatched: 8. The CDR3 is CASTRTGTANYGYTF. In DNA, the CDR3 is TGTGCCAGCACCAGAACCGGGACAGCTAACTATGGCTACACCTTC.

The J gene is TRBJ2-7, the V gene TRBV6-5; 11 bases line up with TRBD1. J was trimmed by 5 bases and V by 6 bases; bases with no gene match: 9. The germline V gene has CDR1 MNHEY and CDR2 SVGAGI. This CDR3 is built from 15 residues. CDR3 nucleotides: TGTGCCAGCAGCCGAAGCCGGGACAGGGGGGACGAGCAGTACTTC. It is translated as CASSRSRDRGDEQYF.

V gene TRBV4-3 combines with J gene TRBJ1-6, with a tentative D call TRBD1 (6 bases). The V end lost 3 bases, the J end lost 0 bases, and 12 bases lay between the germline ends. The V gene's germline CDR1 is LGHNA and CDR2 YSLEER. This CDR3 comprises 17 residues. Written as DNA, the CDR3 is TGCGCCAGCAGCCACCATACAGGGAGCTCCTATAATTCACCCCTCCACTTT. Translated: CASSHHTGSSYNSPLHF.

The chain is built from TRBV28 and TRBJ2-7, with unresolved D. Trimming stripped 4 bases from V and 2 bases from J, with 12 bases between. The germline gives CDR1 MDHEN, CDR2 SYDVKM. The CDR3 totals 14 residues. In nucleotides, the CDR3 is TGTGCCAGCAGTTCCCAGGTCCTTGCCTACGAGCAGTACTTC. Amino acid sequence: CASSSQVLAYEQYF.

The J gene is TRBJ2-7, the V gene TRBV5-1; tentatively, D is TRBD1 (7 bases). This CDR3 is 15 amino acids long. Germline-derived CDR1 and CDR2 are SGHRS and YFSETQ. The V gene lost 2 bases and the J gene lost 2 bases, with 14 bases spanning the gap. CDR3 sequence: CASSFNQGGPYEQYF. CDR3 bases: TGCGCCAGCAGCTTTAACCAGGGGGGACCCTACGAGCAGTACTTC.

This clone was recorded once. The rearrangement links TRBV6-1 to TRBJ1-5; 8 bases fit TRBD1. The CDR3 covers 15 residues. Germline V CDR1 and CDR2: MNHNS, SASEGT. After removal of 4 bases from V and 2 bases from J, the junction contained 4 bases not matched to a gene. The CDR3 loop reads CASSGQGPGNQPQHF. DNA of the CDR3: TGTGCCAGCAGTGGACAGGGGCCCGGCAATCAGCCCCAGCATTTT.

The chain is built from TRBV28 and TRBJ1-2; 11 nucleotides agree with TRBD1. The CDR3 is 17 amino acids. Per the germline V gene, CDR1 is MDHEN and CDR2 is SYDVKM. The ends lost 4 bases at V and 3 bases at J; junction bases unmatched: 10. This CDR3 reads CASSSRGQGALYYGYTF. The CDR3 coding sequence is TGTGCCAGCAGTTCCCGAGGACAGGGGGCTTTGTACTATGGCTACACCTTC.

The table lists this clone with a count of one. CDR3 protein: CASSFQSTDTQYF. DNA of the CDR3: TGTGCCAGCAGCTTTCAGAGCACAGATACGCAGTATTTT. The chain carries TRBV5-6 and TRBJ2-3; D unresolved. Trimming took 2 bases from V and 0 from J, leaving 4 bases between them. This CDR3 region has 13 residues. Germline-derived CDR1 and CDR2 are SGHDT and YYEEEE.

The CDR3 here is CASSPGTAYYGYTF. CDR3 DNA: TGCGCCAGCAGCCCCGGGACAGCCTACTATGGCTACACCTTC. The gene calls are TRBV5-1 and TRBJ1-2; 7 nucleotides match TRBD1. Germline loops: CDR1 SGHRS, CDR2 YFSETQ. The length of the CDR3 is 14 residues. V gave up 4 bases and J gave up 3 bases; unmatched junction bases: 6.

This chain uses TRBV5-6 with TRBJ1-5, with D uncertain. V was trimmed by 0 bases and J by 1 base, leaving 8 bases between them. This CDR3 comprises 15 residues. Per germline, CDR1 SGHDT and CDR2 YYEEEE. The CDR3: CASSLGPWSNQPQHF. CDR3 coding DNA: TGTGCCAGCAGCTTGGGGCCCTGGAGCAATCAGCCCCAGCATTTT. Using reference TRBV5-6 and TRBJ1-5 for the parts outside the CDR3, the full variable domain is DAGVTQSPTHLIKTRGQQVTLRCSPKSGHDTVSWYQQALGQGPQFIFQYYEEEERQRGNFPDRFSGHQFPNYSSELNVNALLLGDSALYLCASSLGPWSNQPQHFGDGTRLSIL.

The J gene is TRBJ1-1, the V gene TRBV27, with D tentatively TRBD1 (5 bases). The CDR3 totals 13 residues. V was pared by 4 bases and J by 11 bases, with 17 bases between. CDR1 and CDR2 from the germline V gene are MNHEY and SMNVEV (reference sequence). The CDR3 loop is CASSSTPGEAAFF. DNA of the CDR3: TGTGCCAGCAGTTCAACCCCGGGGGAGGCGGCTTTCTTT.

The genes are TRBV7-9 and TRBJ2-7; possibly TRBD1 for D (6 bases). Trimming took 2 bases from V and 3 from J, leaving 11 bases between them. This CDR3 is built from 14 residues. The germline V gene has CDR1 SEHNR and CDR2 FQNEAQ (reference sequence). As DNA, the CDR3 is TGTGCCAGCAGCTTAACAGGGATTGTCTACGAGCAGTACTTC. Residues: CASSLTGIVYEQYF.